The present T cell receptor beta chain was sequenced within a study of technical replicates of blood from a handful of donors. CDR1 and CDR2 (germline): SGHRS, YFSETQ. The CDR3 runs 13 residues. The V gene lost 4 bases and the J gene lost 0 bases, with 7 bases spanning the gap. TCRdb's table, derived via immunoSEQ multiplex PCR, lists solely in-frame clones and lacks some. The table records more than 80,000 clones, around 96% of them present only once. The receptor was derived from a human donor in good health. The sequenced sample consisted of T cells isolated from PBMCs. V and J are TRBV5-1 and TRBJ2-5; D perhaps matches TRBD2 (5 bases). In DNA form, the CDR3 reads TGCGCCAGCAGCAGGACTGACCAAGAGACCCAGTACTTC. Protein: CASSRTDQETQYF.